A single sample gave rise to the 20 T cell receptor beta chains below, sequenced in a study of T cell responses to AZD1222 COVID-19 vaccine. Libraries were prepared by immunoSEQ multiplex PCR; TCRdb keeps only in-frame clonotypes and omits some of them. The table records some 71,000 clones, about nine tenths of them present only once. The sample was peripheral blood, taken 28 days after the second AZD1222 dose. Receptors were obtained from an adult who received the AZD1222 COVID-19 vaccine.

The V call is TRBV7-3, the J call TRBJ2-1; D remains ambiguous. V gave up 2 bases and J gave up 0 bases, with 5 bases separating them. The germline V gene has CDR1 SGHTA and CDR2 FQGTGA. This CDR3 contains 14 residues. The CDR3 region is CASSLENSYNEQFF. As DNA, the CDR3 is TGTGCCAGCAGCTTAGAAAACTCCTACAATGAGCAGTTCTTC.

The chain joins TRBV2 to TRBJ2-2; D may be TRBD1 or TRBD2 (5 bases each). Germline V gives CDR1 SNHLY, CDR2 FYNNEI. Trimming cost V 6 bases and J 2 bases, with 13 bases left between them. This CDR3 spans 15 amino acids. This CDR3 reads CASRRAGPNTGELFF. CDR3 nucleotides: TGTGCCAGCAGGAGGGCAGGGCCAAACACCGGGGAGCTGTTTTTT.

This rearrangement joins TRBV6-2 or TRBV6-3 to TRBJ1-5; TRBD1 matches at 7 bases. V lost 2 bases, J lost 0 bases, and 13 bases stayed unmatched. CDR3 length equals 19 residues. Germline CDR1 and CDR2: MNHEY and SVGEGT. The DNA for the CDR3 is TGTGCCAGCAGTTACGCGGTCCGGGACAGCTATTATAGCAATCAGCCCCAGCATTTT. Protein: CASSYAVRDSYYSNQPQHF.

The genes are TRBV18 and TRBJ1-6; 7 bases agree with TRBD1. CDR3 length: 14 residues. The germline CDR1 and CDR2 sequences are KGHSH and LQKENI. V was pared by 5 bases and J by 6 bases, with 4 bases of the junction left unmatched. The CDR3 region has the DNA TGTGCCAGCTCAAGAGGGACAGCTAATTCACCCCTCCACTTT. Translating it yields CASSRGTANSPLHF. Supplemented by reference TRBV18 and TRBJ1-6, the full variable domain reads NAGVMQNPRHLVRRRGQEARLRCSPMKGHSHVYWYRQLPEEGLKFMVYLQKENIIDESGMPKERFSAEFPKEGPSILRIQQVVRGDSAAYFCASSRGTANSPLHFGNGTRLTVT.

The chain couples TRBV15 to TRBJ1-2; D is perhaps TRBD1 (6 bases). The CDR3 contains 14 residues. V was cut by 3 bases and J by 3 bases, with 11 bases left in between. The germline V gene has CDR1 LNHNV and CDR2 YYDKDF (reference sequence). The DNA of the CDR3 is TGTGCCACCAGCAGCAACAGGGAACACTATGGCTACACCTTC. It encodes CATSSNREHYGYTF.

Here the CDR3 DNA reads TGTGCCAGCGGCCGGGACAGCTATAATTCACCCCTCCACTTT. This sequence encodes CASGRDSYNSPLHF. V usage is TRBV6-5 and J usage is TRBJ1-6, with 7 bases aligning to TRBD1. The germline gives CDR1 MNHEY, CDR2 SVGAGI. The CDR3 is made up of 14 amino acids. The V gene end was trimmed by 8 bases and the J gene end by 3 bases; junction bases not matched to a gene: 4.

The chain is built from TRBV19 and TRBJ1-4; D uncertain. Germline CDR1 and CDR2: LNHDA and SQIVND (reference sequence). Trimming removed 3 bases at V and 8 bases at J, with 13 bases between. The CDR3 consists of 14 residues. The CDR3: CASSMGGLGEKLFF. CDR3 DNA: TGTGCCAGTAGTATGGGCGGGCTCGGAGAAAAACTGTTTTTT.

J is TRBJ1-3 and V is TRBV29-1; no clear D. The germline gives CDR1 SQVTM, CDR2 ANQGSEA. The CDR3 runs 14 residues. The V end lost 7 bases, the J end lost 0 bases, and 13 bases lay between the germline ends. CDR3 DNA: TGCAGCGGCAAGACGGCCAGCTCTGGAAACACCATATATTTT. Amino acids: CSGKTASSGNTIYF. The complete variable domain, with remaining parts taken from reference TRBV29-1 and TRBJ1-3, reads SAVISQKPSRDICQRGTSLTIQCQVDSQVTMMFWYRQQPGQSLTLIATANQGSEATYESGFVIDKFPISRPNLTFSTLTVSNMSPEDSSIYLCSGKTASSGNTIYFGEGSWLTVV.

This sequence joins TRBV7-9 and TRBJ1-4; maybe TRBD1 (5 bases). V was shortened by 5 bases and J by 7 bases, with 17 bases between the two germline ends. Germline values: CDR1 SEHNR, CDR2 FQNEAQ (reference sequence). The CDR3 contains 15 residues. The CDR3: CASSKQGGLGEKLFF. Written as DNA, the CDR3 is TGTGCCAGCAGCAAGCAGGGTGGCTTGGGTGAAAAACTGTTTTTT.

The genes are TRBV28 and TRBJ1-4, with TRBD1 matching over 7 bases. There are 15 residues in the CDR3. Germline V gene lookup returns CDR1 MDHEN and CDR2 SYDVKM. With 5 bases clipped from V and 5 bases from J, the junction kept 8 bases outside the gene matches. The CDR3 DNA is TGTGCCAGCAGTGTTGGGGACAGACCGAATGAAAAACTGTTTTTT. Its translation is CASSVGDRPNEKLFF.

CDR3 in DNA: TGTGCCAGCAGCCCGGTACCTTACCAGGTCCGTCCTGAGCAGTTCTTC. This codes for CASSPVPYQVRPEQFF. The V call is TRBV7-3, the J call TRBJ2-1; D is unresolved. With 5 bases removed from V and 9 bases from J, the gap between germline ends came to 23 bases. CDR1 is SGHTA and CDR2 is FQGTGA in the germline V gene. This CDR3 is 16 amino acids long.

This clone was seen more than once but under ten times. CDR3 sequence (DNA): TGTGCCAGCAGCGTGACCGGGACTAGCGGCACTGGAAACATTCAGTACTTC. Its translation: CASSVTGTSGTGNIQYF. This rearrangement joins TRBV5-6 to TRBJ2-4; the match to TRBD2 covers 11 bases. With 4 bases clipped from V and 6 bases from J, the junction kept 12 bases outside the gene matches. This CDR3 spans 17 amino acids. Germline V CDR1 and CDR2: SGHDT, YYEEEE.

This chain joins TRBV7-3 and TRBJ2-1; either TRBD1 or TRBD2 may supply D (6 bases each). The CDR3 consists of 19 residues. Trimming shortened V by 5 bases and J by 7 bases, and 30 bases separated the two germline ends. Germline lookup yields CDR1 SGHTA and CDR2 FQGTGA. CDR3 nucleotide sequence: TGTGCCAGCAGCAAATTACCCCGCGGGACCCACCAGGGGCGAAATGAGCAGTTCTTC. Amino acids: CASSKLPRGTHQGRNEQFF. Together with reference TRBV7-3 and TRBJ2-1, the CDR3 gives the full variable domain: GAGVSQTPSNKVTEKGKYVELRCDPISGHTALYWYRQSLGQGPEFLIYFQGTGAADDSGLPNDRFFAVRPEGSVSTLKIQRTERGDSAVYLCASSKLPRGTHQGRNEQFFGPGTRLTVL.

The genes are TRBV9 and TRBJ2-7, with D tentatively TRBD1 or TRBD2 (6 bases each). Trimming stripped 4 bases from V and 7 bases from J, with 33 bases between. Per the germline V gene, CDR1 is SGDLS and CDR2 is YYNGEE. CDR3 length: 19 residues. CDR3 loop: CASSPRGMGADVSASEQYF. For the CDR3, the DNA is TGTGCCAGCAGCCCACGGGGGATGGGGGCCGACGTATCGGCCTCTGAGCAGTACTTC.

This clone was seen a few times. V is TRBV5-4 and J is TRBJ2-5, with D perhaps matching TRBD1 (6 bases). Germline CDR1 and CDR2: SGHNT and YYREEE (reference sequence). V lost 2 bases and J 1 base, leaving 9 bases between the germline ends. The CDR3 consists of 14 residues. CDR3 residues: CASSLRGSQETQYF. The CDR3 region has the DNA TGTGCCAGCAGCTTAAGGGGGTCCCAAGAGACCCAGTACTTC.

The chain couples TRBV29-1 to TRBJ2-1; the D gene is possibly TRBD2 (6 bases). In germline, CDR1 is SQVTM, CDR2 ANQGSEA. The V end lost 0 bases, the J end lost 8 bases, and 17 bases lay between the germline ends. CDR3 size: 15 residues. The CDR3 loop is CSVEDPAGRIHEQFF. CDR3 in DNA: TGCAGCGTTGAAGATCCAGCTGGGAGGATCCATGAGCAGTTCTTC.

There are a few counts of this clone. The genes are TRBV12-3 or TRBV12-4 and TRBJ1-5; D is unresolved. This CDR3 is 13 amino acids long. Trimming shortened V by 2 bases and J by 6 bases, and 8 bases separated the two germline ends. The CDR3 region has the DNA TGTGCCAGCAGTTTACAGGCTCGTCAGCCCCAGCATTTT. This encodes CASSLQARQPQHF.

The rearrangement links TRBV19 to TRBJ2-1; D perhaps matches TRBD1 (5 bases). V was pared by 3 bases and J by 8 bases, with 8 bases between. CDR1 and CDR2 (germline): LNHDA, SQIVND (reference sequence). CDR3 length: 12 residues. The DNA of the CDR3 is TGTGCCAGTAGTATTCAGGGTGATGAGCAGTTCTTC. Residues: CASSIQGDEQFF.

The genes are TRBV19 and TRBJ1-2; the match to TRBD1 covers 7 bases. The CDR3 totals 13 residues. Germline assignment: CDR1 LNHDA and CDR2 SQIVND (reference sequence). In DNA form, the CDR3 reads TGTGCTACCAATCGACAGGGTCAAGATGGCTACACCTTC. It yields the protein CATNRQGQDGYTF. The full variable domain, completed using reference TRBV19 and TRBJ1-2, is DGGITQSPKYLFRKEGQNVTLSCEQNLNHDAMYWYRQDPGQGLRLIYYSQIVNDFQKGDIAEGYSVSREKKESFPLTVTSAQKNPTAFYLCATNRQGQDGYTFGSGTRLTVV.

The chain couples TRBV9 to TRBJ2-5; 13 bases line up with TRBD2. With 6 bases clipped from V and 5 bases from J, the junction kept 19 bases outside the gene matches. CDR1 SGDLS and CDR2 YYNGEE come from the germline V gene. CDR3 size: 19 residues. DNA of the CDR3: TGTGCCAGCACCCCATCGGGGGGACTAGCGGGGAGGGCCGGGGAGACCCAGTACTTC. It translates to CASTPSGGLAGRAGETQYF.